One and the same sample provided the 22 T cell receptor beta chains below, sequenced in a study of CXCR4 blockade with PD-1 therapy in pancreatic cancer. Produced via immunoSEQ multiplex PCR; TCRdb's table is partial and in-frame only. The table has about 1,200 clones, about 40% seen once; the top ten hold about a sixth. The sequenced sample was tumor tissue. These receptors all come from a human donor with pancreatic ductal adenocarcinoma.

This chain connects TRBV19 to TRBJ2-1; no clear D gene. CDR3 length equals 13 residues. CDR1 is LNHDA and CDR2 is SQIVND in the germline V gene (reference sequence). The V end was cut by 3 bases, the J end by 7 bases, with 10 bases between. CDR3 sequence reads: CASSIRRSNEQFF. For the CDR3, the DNA is TGTGCCAGTAGTATCAGGCGGTCGAATGAGCAGTTCTTC.

The chain employs TRBV29-1 and TRBJ1-6; D remains ambiguous. The CDR3 covers 13 residues. V lost 4 bases and J lost 7, with 11 bases in between. CDR1 is SQVTM, CDR2 ANQGSEA, per germline. The DNA for the CDR3 is TGCAGCGTTGCGACGGAGAAGAATTCACCCCTCCACTTT. Translated, it gives CSVATEKNSPLHF. Complete variable domain (other parts from reference TRBV29-1 and TRBJ1-6): SAVISQKPSRDICQRGTSLTIQCQVDSQVTMMFWYRQQPGQSLTLIATANQGSEATYESGFVIDKFPISRPNLTFSTLTVSNMSPEDSSIYLCSVATEKNSPLHFGNGTRLTVT.

This clone was seen just once. The chain uses TRBV18 and TRBJ2-2; TRBD2 agrees at 7 bases. Trimming at V came to 3 bases and at J to 1 base, leaving 8 bases not matched to a gene. Germline values: CDR1 KGHSH, CDR2 LQKENI. There are 17 residues in the CDR3. This CDR3 is CASSPVTSGENTGELFF. The CDR3 coding sequence is TGTGCCAGCTCACCCGTCACCAGCGGGGAGAACACCGGGGAGCTGTTTTTT.

This clone was observed a handful of times. V and J are TRBV4-1 and TRBJ2-1; a possible D gene is TRBD1 (7 bases). V lost 1 base and J lost 6, with 25 bases in between. CDR1 MGHRA and CDR2 YSYEKL come from the germline V gene. CDR3 length equals 19 residues. The CDR3 DNA sequence: TGCGCCAGCAGCCAAGTCGACAGGGTAGGGAGGTCCACTTTCAATGAGCAGTTCTTC. Encoded protein: CASSQVDRVGRSTFNEQFF.

The V and J genes are TRBV1 and TRBJ1-3. TRBV1 is reported as a pseudogene. The CDR3 is made up of 15 amino acids. This CDR3 is CASSQDRGKGNTIYF. In DNA form, the CDR3 reads TGCGCCAGCAGCCAAGATCGGGGGAAAGGAAACACCATATATTTT.

The rearrangement links TRBV19 to TRBJ2-2; maybe TRBD1 (5 bases). The germline V and J ends were trimmed by 5 bases and 6 bases, with 10 bases remaining between them. Per the germline V gene, CDR1 is LNHDA and CDR2 is SQIVND (reference sequence). CDR3 length: 13 residues. In nucleotides, the CDR3 is TGTGCCAGTAGTCCCCAGGGTCCCGGGGAGCTGTTTTTT. It is translated as CASSPQGPGELFF.

The V and J genes are TRBV18 and TRBJ1-4; perhaps TRBD1 as D (6 bases). This CDR3 has 15 amino acids. CDR1 and CDR2 from the germline V gene are KGHSH and LQKENI. The V end lost 5 bases, the J end lost 7 bases, and 17 bases lay between the germline ends. The CDR3 loop reads CASSTSQGGAEKLFF. For the CDR3, the DNA is TGTGCCAGCTCAACCTCACAGGGAGGTGCTGAAAAACTGTTTTTT. Filled out from reference TRBV18 and TRBJ1-4, the complete variable domain reads NAGVMQNPRHLVRRRGQEARLRCSPMKGHSHVYWYRQLPEEGLKFMVYLQKENIIDESGMPKERFSAEFPKEGPSILRIQQVVRGDSAAYFCASSTSQGGAEKLFFGSGTQLSVL.

This chain connects TRBV28 to TRBJ2-1, with 9 bases identical to TRBD1. The ends lost 10 bases at V and 5 bases at J; junction bases unmatched: 9. This CDR3 has 14 residues. CDR1 MDHEN and CDR2 SYDVKM come from the germline V gene. CDR3 DNA sequence: TGTGCCACACTACAGGGGGCGGCGAACAATGAGCAGTTCTTC. Residues: CATLQGAANNEQFF. Using reference TRBV28 and TRBJ2-1 for the parts outside the CDR3, the full variable domain is DVKVTQSSRYLVKRTGEKVFLECVQDMDHENMFWYRQDPGLGLRLIYFSYDVKMKEKGDIPEGYSVSREKKERFSLILESASTNQTSMYLCATLQGAANNEQFFGPGTRLTVL.

This chain connects TRBV18 to TRBJ1-5; D gene ambiguous. Deletions cut 3 bases from V and 4 bases from J, with 4 bases between. Germline CDR1 and CDR2: KGHSH and LQKENI. The CDR3 spans 12 residues. The CDR3 sequence is CASSPRNQPQHF. As DNA, the CDR3 is TGTGCCAGCTCACCCAGAAATCAGCCCCAGCATTTT.

This clone has just a few counts. V and J are TRBV6-8 and TRBJ2-7; TRBD2 aligns across 8 bases. This CDR3 is built from 13 residues. V lost 7 bases, J lost 3 bases, and 5 bases stayed unmatched. In germline, CDR1 is MNHGY, CDR2 SAAAGT. Here the CDR3 DNA reads TGTGCCAGCATGTTGGGACTAGGCTACGAGCAGTACTTC. It yields the protein CASMLGLGYEQYF.

A few counts support this clone. The rearrangement uses TRBV9 and TRBJ1-5, with D unresolved. The CDR3 loop spans 14 amino acids. V lost 4 bases and J lost 1, with 9 bases in between. The germline gives CDR1 SGDLS, CDR2 YYNGEE. The CDR3 region has the DNA TGTGCCAGCAGCCCCCTTGAGAGCAATCAGCCCCAGCATTTT. Its translation is CASSPLESNQPQHF.

This chain uses TRBV28 with TRBJ1-1; D is unresolved. Trimming took 6 bases from V and 12 from J, leaving 20 bases between them. The CDR3 is 13 residues long. Germline assignment: CDR1 MDHEN and CDR2 SYDVKM. CDR3 loop: CASSRTSGTRTFF. The DNA of the CDR3 is TGTGCCAGCAGCCGTACTAGTGGAACCCGCACTTTCTTT.

The V and J genes are TRBV5-1 and TRBJ2-6, with 9 bases aligning to TRBD1. From germline, CDR1 is SGHRS and CDR2 YFSETQ. V dropped 4 bases and J dropped 0; count of bases not matched to a gene: 5. The CDR3 extends over 17 amino acids. The CDR3 DNA reads as TGCGCCAGCAGCGTCGGACAGGGGAGCTCTGGGGCCAACGTCCTGACTTTC. Translating gives CASSVGQGSSGANVLTF.

The rearrangement uses TRBV19 and TRBJ2-1; 9 bases line up with TRBD2. There are 17 residues in the CDR3. Germline V lookup: CDR1 LNHDA, CDR2 SQIVND (reference sequence). V was pared by 5 bases and J by 6 bases, with 14 bases of the junction left unmatched. Written as DNA, the CDR3 is TGTGCCAGTAGTCCCCGAGGAGCGGGGGGCCCATTCAATGAGCAGTTCTTC. It yields the protein CASSPRGAGGPFNEQFF.

V is TRBV18 and J is TRBJ2-2; no clear D gene. V dropped 2 bases and J dropped 4 bases, with 14 bases sitting between them. CDR3 length: 16 residues. Per germline, CDR1 KGHSH and CDR2 LQKENI. The CDR3 spells CASSPSLVGSTGELFF. CDR3 DNA: TGTGCCAGCTCACCATCTCTCGTAGGCAGCACCGGGGAGCTGTTTTTT. Based on the CDR3 plus reference TRBV18 and TRBJ2-2, the full variable domain is NAGVMQNPRHLVRRRGQEARLRCSPMKGHSHVYWYRQLPEEGLKFMVYLQKENIIDESGMPKERFSAEFPKEGPSILRIQQVVRGDSAAYFCASSPSLVGSTGELFFGEGSRLTVL.

The rearrangement uses TRBV18 and TRBJ1-1, with D perhaps matching TRBD1 (6 bases). Germline loops: CDR1 KGHSH, CDR2 LQKENI. Trimming pared 4 bases from V and 1 base from J, leaving 10 bases between. CDR3 length equals 14 residues. The CDR3 loop reads CASSQSTGNTEAFF. CDR3 DNA: TGTGCCAGCTCACAGTCGACAGGGAACACTGAAGCTTTCTTT.

The CDR3 region is CASSFSRTGHGNTIYF. As DNA, the CDR3 is TGTGCCAGCAGTTTCTCTCGGACAGGGCACGGAAACACCATATATTTT. The chain links TRBV28 to TRBJ1-3; the match to TRBD1 covers 8 bases. The CDR3 runs to 16 residues. The junction had 8 bases not matched to a gene; V was cut back by 3 bases and J by 4 bases. Germline CDR1 is MDHEN and CDR2 is SYDVKM.

This chain joins TRBV18 and TRBJ2-2, with D perhaps matching TRBD2 (5 bases). This CDR3 has 15 residues. Per the germline V gene, CDR1 is KGHSH and CDR2 is LQKENI. Trimming left V 8 bases short and J 0 bases short, with 13 bases between. CDR3 residues: CASTTGNANTGELFF. The CDR3 region has the DNA TGTGCCAGCACGACCGGGAACGCGAACACCGGGGAGCTGTTTTTT.

This clone was seen only a few times. The V call is TRBV11-3, the J call TRBJ1-1; 11 positions agree with TRBD1. V shed 3 bases and J 5 bases; nucleotides not matched to a gene: 5. This CDR3 is 15 amino acids long. Germline loops: CDR1 SGHNT, CDR2 YENEEA. As DNA, the CDR3 is TGTGCCAGCAGCTTCGGGACAGGGGGTTGGACTGAAGCTTTCTTT. Translated, it gives CASSFGTGGWTEAFF.

The CDR3 nucleotides are TGTGCCAGCAGCTTACCCCAAGGCAGGGGTAAAAAACTGTTTTTT. Its translation: CASSLPQGRGKKLFF. The chain combines TRBV11-3 with TRBJ1-4, with D perhaps TRBD1 (6 bases). The germline CDR1 and CDR2 sequences are SGHNT and YENEEA. V shed 2 bases and J shed 9 bases, with 16 bases lying between them. The CDR3 totals 15 residues.

This clone turned up a few times. The CDR3 here is CASSLQGGSYNEQFF. CDR3 sequence (DNA): TGTGCCAGCAGCTTACAGGGAGGGTCCTACAATGAGCAGTTCTTC. The chain joins TRBV7-1 to TRBJ2-1; D is possibly TRBD2 (7 bases). TRBV7-1 is treated as an ORF (open reading frame) with a function not yet certain. The CDR3 is 15 residues long. Trimming cost V 4 bases and J 1 base, with 11 bases left between them.

J is TRBJ2-1 and V is TRBV18; 11 bases line up with TRBD1. The germline V gene encodes CDR1 KGHSH and CDR2 LQKENI. This CDR3 has 16 residues. V shed 2 bases and J 7 bases; nucleotides not matched to a gene: 7. The CDR3 bases are TGTGCCAGCTCACCAAGCGGGACAGGGGGATGGAATGAGCAGTTCTTC. It translates to CASSPSGTGGWNEQFF.